This T cell receptor (beta chain) stems from a study of T cell responses to AZD1222 COVID-19 vaccine. With respect to this clone: The antigen is unknown.

Findings and limits, study-wide: A rise in Spike-specific TCR breadth and depth followed two AZD1222 doses. Nearly half of spike-specific TCRs reportedly go after variant regions that carry no mutations. Recipients of AZD1222 seropositive at baseline numbered only 6 or 7. A mostly white British donor set with more females was recruited, and clonal diversity was possibly underestimated.

There are 12 residues in the CDR3. V lost 3 bases to trimming and J lost 8 bases, with 8 bases between them. Libraries were prepared by immunoSEQ multiplex PCR; TCRdb keeps only in-frame clonotypes and omits some of them. The sample has 200,000 to 300,000 clones, approximately 93% seen once. The specimen was peripheral blood, collected on day 0 of AZD1222 vaccination. This chain joins TRBV12-3 or TRBV12-4 and TRBJ2-1; D not resolved. The sequence came from an adult in good health. This CDR3 is CASSFMRYEQFF. The CDR3 DNA reads as TGTGCCAGCAGTTTCATGAGGTATGAGCAGTTCTTC.